One T cell receptor beta chain is described in this entry. Repertoires were generated with immunoSEQ multiplex PCR, while TCRdb's copy carries only in-frame clones and drops some. The sample gives about 69,000 clones, 85% to 95% of which show up once; approximately 2% is in the top ten. The CDR3 covers 11 residues. The V gene's germline CDR1 is MDHEN and CDR2 SYDVKM. Trimming pared 5 bases from V and 11 bases from J, leaving 10 bases between. The data stem from a study of T cell changes during pregnancy in multiple sclerosis. This chain links TRBV28 with TRBJ2-1, with a possible D match to TRBD1 (6 bases). This clonotype originated in a female donor in good health, enrolled as a control in a pregnancy study. This specimen was peripheral blood, taken in the third trimester of pregnancy. CDR3 amino acids: CASSMTGKQFF. Written as DNA, the CDR3 is TGTGCCAGCAGTATGACAGGAAAGCAGTTCTTC.